This TCR beta chain is drawn from a study of T-cell memory formation after mild COVID-19 (dated by TCRdb to the early 2020s). Regarding the research as a whole: TCR sequence clusters from the two donors were found to be largely donor specific. In two donors, T-cell clones that expanded and contracted after mild COVID-19 were followed by sequencing TCRalpha and TCRbeta repertoires longitudinally. The cohort comprised two young, previously healthy adult volunteers, one female and one male. General conclusions and limits of the study: From day 15 to 85, contracting clones showed balanced CD4/CD8 phenotypes, whereas a second wave of clones that expanded from day 15 to 37 leaned towards CD4+. Contracting CD4+ clones were located mainly in the CM and EM memory subsets, whereas CD8+ clones were found to be enriched in EMRA. Whether the second-wave clones peaking on day 37 were SARS-CoV-2 specific was not confirmed. The detection of some responding clones in pre-infection memory suggests that pre-existing cross-reactive memory T cells joined the SARS-CoV-2 response. The study covered only a couple of mild cases, and larger cohorts including severe cases with pre-infection samples were considered necessary.

Sequencing took place on an Illumina NovaSeq 6000. cDNA libraries for TCRalpha and TCRbeta were prepared by 5'RACE using constant-segment primers, with sample barcodes and unique molecular identifiers added. RNA was extracted from every sample with Trizol reagent. The libraries were amplified in two PCR steps, and the second step added a second sample barcode and Illumina TruSeq adapters. Sequencing of libraries was performed on an Illumina NovaSeq with 2 x 150 bp paired-end reads. Per the original workflow: Demultiplexing of reads and collapsing into UMI-guided consensus sequences were performed with migec v1.2.7. With mixcr v2.1.11, UMI consensuses were aligned to TRA and TRB V and J templates and assembled into clonotypes. Clonotypes were classified as expanded or contracted when called significant by both edgeR and NoisET, with noise models trained on biological replicates. For edgeR calls, the thresholds were a false discovery rate-adjusted p below 0.01 and a log2 fold-change of 1. As an exploratory analysis of dynamics, max-normalized trajectories of the 1000 most abundant clonotypes were examined with PCA combined with hierarchical clustering. Separately sequenced CD4+ and CD8+ repertoires were used to assign the CD4 or CD8 phenotype of responding clones. Clones were called with MiXCR by TCRdb after fastp trimmed the public reads at Q25, and only in-frame beta chains were retained. For every CDR3 protein sequence, its rows merge into one entry that carries the most common genes and DNA. The V and J calls come from TCRdb's annotation, not from the publication. This sample has under 400,000 distinct CDR3 sequences in its table, and 25% to 30% of those were observed once. The top ten clonotypes cover 13% of the sample.

Ficoll-Paque density gradient centrifugation was the method used to isolate PBMCs. Comment on this clonotype: Its antigen is not yet known. The record has no base qualities; no much larger clone is one base away.

The CDR3 covers 15 residues, taking in both the cysteine and the phenylalanine. CDR3 DNA is the only sequence kept; it has 45 bases, read in frame from the first base. At the junction V is shortened by 3 bases and J by 10 bases, with 18 bases in between. The CDR1 and CDR2 encoded by the germline V gene are KGHDR and SFDVKD. Sequenced material: PBMCs or a T cell subset sorted from them (not recorded which). The receptor was derived from an adult woman who had mild COVID-19 (a few samples of this study predate the infection). The sample titles of this study are shuffled in the database, so cell type and time point are left out; the donor was told from shared clones. Recombination joined TRBV24-1 with TRBJ2-1, with no confident D gene call. The CDR3 loop reads CATSDPRTSQVEQFF. The base sequence is TGTGCCACCAGTGATCCCCGAACCAGCCAAGTCGAGCAGTTCTTC.